This T cell receptor (beta chain) was profiled in a study of blood T cell repertoires in COVID-19. The study recruited people aged roughly 18 to 100 years across approximately 23 US areas. The study assigned cohorts using participant-reported clinical history. Symptom resolution, clearance, or two negative PCRs marked donors in Cohort 3 as recovered. Authors' data handling: Amplified reference gene primers provided the basis for estimating nucleated cell counts. Data came from immunoSEQ multiplex PCR; TCRdb stores just in-frame clones and leaves some out. The V and J calls and clone size were taken over from that table, and D and trimming were inferred from the DNA. The repertoire has about 270,000 clones, approximately 89% of them found once; the top ten carry 1.9%. Germline loops: CDR1 MNHNY, CDR2 SVGAGI (reference sequence). The CDR3 spans 12 residues. V shed 6 bases and J shed 4 bases, with 9 bases lying between them.

The sample comprised PBMCs or T cells enriched from blood (not recorded which). This chain joins TRBV6-6 and TRBJ1-1, with unresolved D. The TCR was taken from a woman in her sixties or seventies who had recovered from COVID-19. The CDR3 reads CASSPSSTEAFF. CDR3 in DNA: TGTGCCAGCAGCCCTTCCTCCACTGAAGCTTTCTTT.